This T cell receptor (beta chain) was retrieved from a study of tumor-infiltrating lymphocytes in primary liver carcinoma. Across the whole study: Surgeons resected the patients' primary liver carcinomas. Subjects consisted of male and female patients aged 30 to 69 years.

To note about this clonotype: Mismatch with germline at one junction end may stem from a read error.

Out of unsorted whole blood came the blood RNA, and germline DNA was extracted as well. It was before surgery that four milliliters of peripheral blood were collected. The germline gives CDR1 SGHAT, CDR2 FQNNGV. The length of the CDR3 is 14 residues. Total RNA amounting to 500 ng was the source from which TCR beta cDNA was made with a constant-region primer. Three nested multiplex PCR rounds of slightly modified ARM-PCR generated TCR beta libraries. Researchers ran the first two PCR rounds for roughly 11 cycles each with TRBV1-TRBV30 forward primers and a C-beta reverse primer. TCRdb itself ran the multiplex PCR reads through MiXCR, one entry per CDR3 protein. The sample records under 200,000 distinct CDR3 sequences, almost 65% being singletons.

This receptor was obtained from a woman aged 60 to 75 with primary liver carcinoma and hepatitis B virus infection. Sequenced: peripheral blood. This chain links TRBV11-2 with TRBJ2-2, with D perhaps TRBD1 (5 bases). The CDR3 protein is CVSSIGSGTGELFF. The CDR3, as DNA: TGTGTCAGCAGCATTGGGTCAGGGACCGGGGAGCTGTTTTTT.